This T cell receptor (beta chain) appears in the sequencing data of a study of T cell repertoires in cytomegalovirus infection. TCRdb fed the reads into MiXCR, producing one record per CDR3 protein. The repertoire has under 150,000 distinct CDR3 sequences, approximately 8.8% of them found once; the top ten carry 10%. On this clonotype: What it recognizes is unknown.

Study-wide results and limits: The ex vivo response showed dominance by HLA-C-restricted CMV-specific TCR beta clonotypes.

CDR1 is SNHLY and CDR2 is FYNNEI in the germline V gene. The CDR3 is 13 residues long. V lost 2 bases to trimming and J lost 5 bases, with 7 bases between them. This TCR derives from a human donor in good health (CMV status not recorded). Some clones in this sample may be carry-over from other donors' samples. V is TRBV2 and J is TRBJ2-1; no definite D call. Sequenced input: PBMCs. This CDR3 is CASSERLHNEQFF. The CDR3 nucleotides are TGTGCCAGCAGTGAAAGACTGCACAATGAGCAGTTCTTC. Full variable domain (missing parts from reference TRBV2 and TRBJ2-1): EPEVTQTPSHQVTQMGQEVILRCVPISNHLYFYWYRQILGQKVEFLVSFYNNEISEKSEIFDDQFSVERPDGSNFTLKIRSTKLEDSAMYFCASSERLHNEQFFGPGTRLTVL.